This TCR beta chain originates from a study of shared clonotypes between healthy human individuals. Overall study context: Each donor contributed plates that comprised three CD4 naive, three CD4 memory, two CD8 naive and one CD8 memory.

The CDR3 covers 11 residues. V was shortened by 6 bases and J by 8 bases, with 8 bases between the two germline ends. Germline V gives CDR1 SNHLY, CDR2 FYNNEI. TCRdb's table, derived via immunoSEQ multiplex PCR, lists solely in-frame clones and lacks some. In the table there are about 980,000 clones, less than 85% of which are singletons. Every contributor of samples was a Caucasian grown-up residing in Nashville, Tennessee. This clonotype originated in a man between 18 and 29 years old in good health. Sequencing used memory CD4+ T cells sorted from blood. Described subset: CD45RA-negative fraction. This rearrangement joins TRBV2 to TRBJ2-1; D is uncertain. CDR3: CASSEWDEQFF. CDR3 in DNA: TGTGCCAGCAGCGAATGGGATGAGCAGTTCTTC.